Following are 32 T cell receptor beta chains from one sample sequenced in a study of T cell changes during pregnancy in multiple sclerosis. Method: immunoSEQ multiplex PCR; TCRdb's copy keeps in-frame clones and lacks some. The table has more than 65,000 clones, roughly nine tenths seen once. The specimen comprised peripheral blood, sampled in the first trimester of pregnancy. The receptors were sampled from a female donor with multiple sclerosis, enrolled in a pregnancy study.

The sample holds a few counts of this clone. The chain recombines TRBV10-1 with TRBJ1-3, with 7 bases identical to TRBD1. V dropped 3 bases and J dropped 0; count of bases not matched to a gene: 5. Germline CDR1 reads WNHNN; CDR2 reads SYGVQD (reference sequence). The CDR3 totals 16 residues. Here the CDR3 reads CASSDGQALSGNTIYF. DNA for the CDR3: TGCGCCAGCAGTGATGGACAGGCCCTCTCTGGAAACACCATATATTTT.

The chain has TRBV27 and TRBJ2-7; D uncertain. This CDR3 comprises 13 residues. Germline V lookup: CDR1 MNHEY, CDR2 SMNVEV (reference sequence). Trimming removed 3 bases from V and 0 bases from J, with 6 bases in between. The CDR3: CASSFESSYEQYF. The CDR3 DNA reads as TGTGCCAGCAGTTTTGAGAGCTCCTACGAGCAGTACTTC.

The rearrangement links TRBV27 to TRBJ1-6; TRBD1 aligns across 8 bases. V was pared by 9 bases and J by 9 bases, with 19 bases of the junction left unmatched. The CDR3 covers 17 residues. The germline V gene has CDR1 MNHEY and CDR2 SMNVEV (reference sequence). CDR3 bases: TGTGCCAGTTCGGACAGGGTTTGGCTCCGGGATACTTCACCCCTCCACTTT. The encoded protein is CASSDRVWLRDTSPLHF.

The genes are TRBV19 and TRBJ1-2, with 7 bases identical to TRBD1. CDR1 LNHDA and CDR2 SQIVND come from the germline V gene (reference sequence). Trimming took 6 bases from V and 2 from J; bases not matched to a gene: 6. The CDR3 is made up of 14 amino acids. This CDR3 is CASRTDRANYGYTF. DNA for the CDR3: TGTGCCAGTAGAACCGACAGGGCCAACTATGGCTACACCTTC.

V gene TRBV7-9 combines with J gene TRBJ1-4; 8 bases match TRBD1. V trimming: 1 base; J trimming: 7 bases; junction bases outside the gene matches: 5. Looked up from germline, CDR1 is SEHNR and CDR2 is FQNEAQ (reference sequence). This CDR3 is 15 amino acids long. In DNA form, the CDR3 reads TGTGCCAGCAGCTTAGGGACAGGGATCCTTGAAAAACTGTTTTTT. It is translated as CASSLGTGILEKLFF.

The rearrangement links TRBV19 to TRBJ2-1, with TRBD2 matching 7 bases. After removal of 0 bases from V and 2 bases from J, the junction contained 10 bases not matched to a gene. The CDR3 contains 18 residues. Germline CDR1 is LNHDA and CDR2 is SQIVND (reference sequence). CDR3 residues: CASSIDPPTSFPYNEQFF. CDR3 nucleotide sequence: TGTGCCAGTAGTATAGACCCCCCGACTAGCTTCCCCTACAATGAGCAGTTCTTC.

The gene calls are TRBV5-6 and TRBJ1-3; D call uncertain. Trimming cost V 7 bases and J 0 bases, with 8 bases left between them. The CDR3 covers 13 residues. Germline CDR1 reads SGHDT; CDR2 reads YYEEEE. The CDR3 DNA reads as TGTGCCAGCGGACTCAGCTCTGGAAACACCATATATTTT. Translating it yields CASGLSSGNTIYF. Supplemented by reference TRBV5-6 and TRBJ1-3, the full variable domain reads DAGVTQSPTHLIKTRGQQVTLRCSPKSGHDTVSWYQQALGQGPQFIFQYYEEEERQRGNFPDRFSGHQFPNYSSELNVNALLLGDSALYLCASGLSSGNTIYFGEGSWLTVV.

V gene TRBV19 combines with J gene TRBJ2-7, with D maybe TRBD2 (5 bases). Germline lookup yields CDR1 LNHDA and CDR2 SQIVND (reference sequence). CDR3 size: 15 residues. V dropped 6 bases and J dropped 3 bases, with 18 bases sitting between them. CDR3 loop: CASSLEDGVNYEQYF. CDR3 DNA: TGTGCCAGTAGCTTAGAGGACGGGGTAAACTACGAGCAGTACTTC.

This rearrangement joins TRBV6-5 to TRBJ1-1; the D gene is possibly TRBD1 (5 bases). The germline V gene has CDR1 MNHEY and CDR2 SVGAGI. V was pared by 8 bases and J by 4 bases, with 20 bases between. This CDR3 is built from 15 residues. This CDR3 reads CASRKVEGSGTEAFF. CDR3 coding DNA: TGTGCCAGCCGAAAGGTGGAGGGGTCGGGCACTGAAGCTTTCTTT.

The chain uses TRBV6-6 and TRBJ1-5; D is unclear. The length of the CDR3 is 14 residues. With 8 bases removed from V and 5 bases from J, the gap between germline ends came to 16 bases. Germline V gene sequence: CDR1 MNHNY, CDR2 SVGAGI (reference sequence). The CDR3 is CASYTREKDQPQHF. CDR3 bases: TGTGCCAGCTATACAAGGGAGAAAGATCAGCCCCAGCATTTT.

The chain recombines TRBV19 with TRBJ2-6, with D possibly matching TRBD2 (6 bases). The CDR3 contains 14 residues. The germline V and J ends were trimmed by 5 bases and 10 bases, with 15 bases remaining between them. In germline, CDR1 is LNHDA, CDR2 SQIVND (reference sequence). The DNA for the CDR3 is TGTGCCAGTAGTTTCTCACCGGGACTTAACGTCCTGACTTTC. Its translation: CASSFSPGLNVLTF.

The chain combines TRBV28 with TRBJ1-2; 9 bases match TRBD1. The CDR3 extends over 15 amino acids. V was clipped by 4 bases and J by 4 bases; unmatched bases: 7. Germline V gives CDR1 MDHEN, CDR2 SYDVKM. CDR3 sequence: CASSSGGQGPYGYTF. The CDR3 bases are TGTGCCAGCAGTTCGGGGGGACAGGGACCCTATGGCTACACCTTC.

This clone was found a few times. J is TRBJ2-7 and V is TRBV7-3; D may be TRBD2 (6 bases). V lost 0 bases, J lost 5 bases, and 14 bases lay in between. Germline loops: CDR1 SGHTA, CDR2 FQGTGA. The CDR3 is 15 amino acids. The chain's CDR3 is CASSLTRGTFDEQYF. The CDR3 coding sequence is TGTGCCAGCAGCTTAACACGGGGGACCTTCGACGAGCAGTACTTC.

The chain combines TRBV9 with TRBJ2-7, with 8 bases lining up with TRBD2. Near its end, the DNA agrees better with TRBJ2-5, so the J call may be wrong. Germline values: CDR1 SGDLS, CDR2 YYNGEE. This CDR3 is built from 15 residues. CDR3 sequence reads: CASSVGNGRGETQYF. The CDR3 bases are TGTGCCAGCAGCGTAGGTAACGGGAGGGGGGAGACCCAGTACTTC.

This clone has more than one count but fewer than ten. This sequence joins TRBV28 and TRBJ1-2, with D perhaps TRBD1 (6 bases). CDR3 length equals 11 residues. CDR1 is MDHEN, CDR2 SYDVKM, per germline. V was shortened by 9 bases and J by 3 bases, with 8 bases between the two germline ends. The CDR3 coding sequence is TGTGCCAGTGGACAGTACTATGGCTACACCTTC. Amino acids: CASGQYYGYTF.

The chain recombines TRBV29-1 with TRBJ1-2; TRBD1 agrees at 7 bases. CDR3 length: 14 amino acids. Losses at the gene ends were 6 bases for V and 2 bases for J; bases not matched to a gene: 9. The germline gives CDR1 SQVTM, CDR2 ANQGSEA. CDR3 amino acids: CSVEKGQSNYGYTF. The CDR3 DNA reads TGCAGCGTCGAAAAGGGACAGTCCAACTATGGCTACACCTTC.

This chain links TRBV28 with TRBJ1-2; possibly TRBD1 for D (6 bases). The V and J ends lost 5 bases and 4 bases respectively, with 11 bases between them. Germline loops: CDR1 MDHEN, CDR2 SYDVKM. The CDR3 sequence is 13 residues long. CDR3 residues: CASSPGQRYGYTF. The DNA of the CDR3 is TGTGCCAGCAGTCCCGGACAGCGCTATGGCTACACCTTC.

The V call is TRBV7-9, the J call TRBJ2-6; TRBD1 agrees at 12 bases. The germline CDR1 and CDR2 sequences are SEHNR and FQNEAQ (reference sequence). This CDR3 spans 16 amino acids. V trimming: 8 bases; J trimming: 2 bases; junction bases outside the gene matches: 4. CDR3 loop: CASRDRGRAGANVLTF. The CDR3 DNA reads as TGTGCCAGCCGGGACAGGGGGCGCGCTGGGGCCAACGTCCTGACTTTC.

J is TRBJ2-5 and V is TRBV5-1; D gene ambiguous. The CDR3 has 11 residues. Trimming left V 5 bases short and J 3 bases short, with 5 bases between. Germline V CDR1 and CDR2: SGHRS, YFSETQ. Here the CDR3 reads CASRAKETQYF. CDR3 nucleotide sequence: TGCGCCAGCAGAGCGAAAGAGACCCAGTACTTC. The full variable domain, rest sourced from reference TRBV5-1 and TRBJ2-5, is KAGVTQTPRYLIKTRGQQVTLSCSPISGHRSVSWYQQTPGQGLQFLFEYFSETQRNKGNFPGRFSGRQFSNSRSEMNVSTLELGDSALYLCASRAKETQYFGPGTRLLVL.

V is TRBV2 and J is TRBJ1-5, with 7 positions matching TRBD1. Germline loops: CDR1 SNHLY, CDR2 FYNNEI. V dropped 4 bases and J dropped 5; count of bases not matched to a gene: 5. The CDR3 runs to 14 residues. This chain's CDR3 is CASSVGTAYQPQHF. The CDR3 DNA sequence: TGTGCCAGCAGTGTTGGGACAGCCTATCAGCCCCAGCATTTT.

V is TRBV7-8 and J is TRBJ2-7; D remains ambiguous. The V end lost 6 bases, the J end lost 11 bases, and 20 bases lay between the germline ends. CDR3 size: 13 residues. Germline CDR1 is SGHVS and CDR2 is FQNEAQ. The CDR3 region is CASSSVSPELKYF. The CDR3 region has the DNA TGTGCCAGCAGTTCGGTCTCGCCCGAGTTGAAGTACTTC.

J is TRBJ2-5 and V is TRBV7-2; TRBD2 matches 8 bases. CDR1 is SGHTA, CDR2 FQGNSA, per germline. This CDR3 has 13 residues. The J segment lost 5 bases and the V segment lost 6 bases, leaving 5 bases of the junction unmatched. The CDR3 here is CASRPTSVETQYF. CDR3 DNA sequence: TGTGCCAGCAGACCGACTAGCGTTGAGACCCAGTACTTC.

This chain uses TRBV29-1 with TRBJ2-3, with 10 bases that match TRBD2. The CDR3 spans 16 residues. Unmatched junction bases numbered 10, after V lost 5 bases and J lost 2 bases. Germline CDR1 is SQVTM and CDR2 is ANQGSEA. The CDR3: CSVSFSSGGVTDTQYF. Here the CDR3 DNA reads TGCAGCGTTTCTTTCTCTAGCGGGGGAGTCACAGATACGCAGTATTTT.

CDR3 amino acids: CATKFTGNTEAFF. The CDR3 nucleotides read TGTGCCACCAAATTCACAGGGAACACTGAAGCTTTCTTT. The genes are TRBV28 and TRBJ1-1; the D gene is possibly TRBD1 (5 bases). This CDR3 has 13 residues. Trimming left V 10 bases short and J 1 base short, with 13 bases between. CDR1 MDHEN and CDR2 SYDVKM come from the germline V gene.

J is TRBJ1-2 and V is TRBV27; 9 bases are a match to TRBD1. CDR1 is MNHEY and CDR2 is SMNVEV in the germline V gene (reference sequence). CDR3 length: 14 residues. V trimming: 3 bases; J trimming: 7 bases; junction bases outside the gene matches: 6. The CDR3 is CASSLMDRGGGYTF. CDR3 nucleotide sequence: TGTGCCAGCAGTTTGATGGACAGGGGAGGTGGCTACACCTTC.

This chain uses TRBV28 with TRBJ1-4; D remains unclear. Germline CDR1 and CDR2: MDHEN and SYDVKM. V was cut by 6 bases and J by 1 base, with 9 bases left in between. The length of the CDR3 is 14 residues. CDR3 nucleotide sequence: TGTGCCAGCAGCCCCTCGGTAACTAATGAAAAACTGTTTTTT. Translating gives CASSPSVTNEKLFF.

The rearrangement links TRBV11-3 to TRBJ2-1; D is unclear. The CDR3 is made up of 16 amino acids. Trimming took 5 bases from V and 10 from J, leaving 24 bases between them. Germline CDR1 and CDR2: SGHNT and YENEEA. CDR3 region: CASSRVLSPKPTEQFF. CDR3 DNA sequence: TGTGCCAGCAGCCGAGTACTGAGCCCAAAACCTACGGAGCAGTTCTTC.

V and J are TRBV2 and TRBJ1-2; D remains unclear. The CDR3 length is 13 residues. V lost 9 bases, J lost 1 base, and 12 bases lay in between. Germline CDR1 and CDR2: SNHLY and FYNNEI. CDR3 residues: CARRLELNYGYTF. CDR3 nucleotide sequence: TGTGCCAGACGATTAGAGCTTAACTATGGCTACACCTTC.

The chain carries TRBV18 and TRBJ2-7; tentatively, D is TRBD2 (5 bases). The CDR3 spans 15 residues. V was shortened by 3 bases and J by 4 bases, with 16 bases between the two germline ends. Germline CDR1 reads KGHSH; CDR2 reads LQKENI. CDR3 bases: TGTGCCAGCTCACCTGAGGGCAGGACGCGGTACGAGCAGTACTTC. Its protein product is CASSPEGRTRYEQYF.

The chain is built from TRBV6-1 and TRBJ1-5, with 8 bases identical to TRBD1. V was clipped by 10 bases and J by 4 bases; unmatched bases: 9. Germline V CDR1 and CDR2: MNHNS, SASEGT. The CDR3 covers 14 residues. CDR3 sequence reads: CANIGQGANQPQHF. DNA of the CDR3: TGTGCCAACATTGGACAGGGAGCGAATCAGCCCCAGCATTTT.

This chain links TRBV10-3 with TRBJ2-3, with TRBD2 identical over 10 bases. This CDR3 is 17 amino acids long. Germline trimming cut 4 bases from V and 0 bases from J; bases unmatched to any gene: 7. The germline gives CDR1 ENHRY, CDR2 SYGVKD. CDR3 in amino acids: CAISGTSGKTSTDTQYF. As DNA, the CDR3 is TGTGCCATCAGTGGGACTAGCGGAAAAACTAGCACAGATACGCAGTATTTT.

The rearrangement joins TRBV10-3 to TRBJ1-1, with 9 nucleotides matching TRBD1. The CDR3 consists of 15 residues. Germline lookup yields CDR1 ENHRY and CDR2 SYGVKD. V trimming: 11 bases; J trimming: 5 bases; junction bases outside the gene matches: 15. CDR3 sequence (DNA): TGTGCCGTCCGGGACAGGGACCAATTTGGGACTGAAGCTTTCTTT. It specifies CAVRDRDQFGTEAFF.